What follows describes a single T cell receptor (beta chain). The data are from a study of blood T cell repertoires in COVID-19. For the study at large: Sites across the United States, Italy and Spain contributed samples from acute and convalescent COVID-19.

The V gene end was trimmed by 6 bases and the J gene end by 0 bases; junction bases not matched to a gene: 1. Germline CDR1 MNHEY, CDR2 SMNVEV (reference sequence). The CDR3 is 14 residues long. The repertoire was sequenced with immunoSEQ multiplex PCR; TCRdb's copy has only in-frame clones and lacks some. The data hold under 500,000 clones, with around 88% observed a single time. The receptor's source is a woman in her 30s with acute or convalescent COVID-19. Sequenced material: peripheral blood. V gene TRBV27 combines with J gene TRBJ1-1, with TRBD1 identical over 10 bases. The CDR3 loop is CASRGQGLNTEAFF. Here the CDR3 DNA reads TGTGCCAGCAGGGGACAGGGGTTGAACACTGAAGCTTTCTTT.